This TCR beta chain is drawn from a study of cytomegalovirus exposure and HLA in healthy donors. On the study more broadly: An analysis done earlier identified 120 million or so unique TCR beta sequences from about 179 million T cells.

This CDR3 has 14 residues. V dropped 10 bases and J dropped 3; count of bases not matched to a gene: 11. The germline V gene encodes CDR1 MNHEY and CDR2 SVGAGI. The PCR was carried out with 60 Vbeta primers and 13 Jbeta primers. Clones were read by immunoSEQ multiplex PCR, and TCRdb kept only the in-frame ones, dropping some. The sample contains about 130,000 clones, roughly 8.3% of which appear only once. General study points: CMV serostatus was the only recorded immune exposure for donors. For TCR beta chains, V- and J-gene trimming was later linked to a missense DCLRE1C variant.

Each donor was nominally healthy when sampled (though unrecorded immune exposures were likely). This clone has a handful of counts. Its antigen is still unknown. This chain uses TRBV6-5 with TRBJ2-5, with TRBD1 identical over 7 bases. Sequencing was carried out using PBMCs. The TCR comes from a man in his forties in good health and CMV-seronegative. The CDR3 spells CATTPRDSEETQYF. The CDR3 region has the DNA TGTGCCACCACTCCCCGGGACAGTGAAGAGACCCAGTACTTC.